The TCR beta chain under discussion was sequenced for a study of OX40 agonist ivuxolimab in advanced cancers. Study overall: Administration of intravenous ivuxolimab to patients occurred every 2 weeks at 0.01 to 10 mg/kg. Dose-escalation subjects each had hepatocellular carcinoma, melanoma, renal cell or head and neck cancer. Of mixed ages from about 20 to 90 and averaging about 56 years, the group was about 86% male.

This clone occurred a few times. The germline CDR1 and CDR2 sequences are SGHNT and YYREEE (reference sequence). Trimming pared 1 base from V and 4 bases from J, leaving 15 bases between. The CDR3 runs to 16 residues. Profiling relied on immunoSEQ multiplex PCR, and the TCRdb table lists in-frame clones only, not all of them. The sample lists around 10,000 clones, approximately 80% seen once, with about 20% in the top ten. Collection of blood occurred at baseline, at cycle 4 day 1, and at cycle 7 day 1. This sequence joins TRBV5-4 and TRBJ1-5; D not resolved. This receptor was obtained from an adult with an advanced solid tumor such as melanoma, head and neck, liver or kidney cancer. Source: CD4+ or CD8+ T cells sorted from blood, taken in a trial of the OX40 agonist ivuxolimab. CDR3 bases: TGTGCCAGCAGCTTGATGGGAGCTGCCCGGAATCAGCCCCAGCATTTT. Encoded protein: CASSLMGAARNQPQHF.